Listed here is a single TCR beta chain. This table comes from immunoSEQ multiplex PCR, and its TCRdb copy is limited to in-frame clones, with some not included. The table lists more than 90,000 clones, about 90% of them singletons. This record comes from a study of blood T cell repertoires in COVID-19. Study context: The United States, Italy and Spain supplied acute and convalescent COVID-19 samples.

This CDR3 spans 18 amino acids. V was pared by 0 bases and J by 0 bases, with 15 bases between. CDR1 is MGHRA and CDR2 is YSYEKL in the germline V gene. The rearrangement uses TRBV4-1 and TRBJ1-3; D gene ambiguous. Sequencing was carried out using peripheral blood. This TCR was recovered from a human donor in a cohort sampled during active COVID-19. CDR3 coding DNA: TGCGCCAGCAGCCAAGAAAGCGGGGAACGGCTCTCTGGAAACACCATATATTTT. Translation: CASSQESGERLSGNTIYF.